Listed below are T cell receptor beta chains from one sample, sequenced in a study of cytomegalovirus exposure and HLA in healthy donors. The repertoire was sequenced with immunoSEQ multiplex PCR; TCRdb's copy has only in-frame clones and lacks some. This sample carries about 96,000 clones, approximately 72% of them seen once, and the ten largest clones take approximately 3%. Sequenced sample: PBMCs. These TCRs come from a female donor in good health and CMV-seropositive. Both conserved end residues are part of each CDR3. D genes are given only for firm matches. Some rows have no size entry. The others give once, few or many, or a class for an expanded clone.

d_call	v_call	j_call	clone_size	cdr3_aa	cdr3_nt
TRBD1	TRBV4-1	TRBJ2-3	NA	CASSQPRDRDTDTQYF	TGCGCCAGCAGCCAACCCCGGGACAGAGACACAGATACGCAGTATTTT
TRBD2	TRBV5-1	TRBJ2-7	NA	CATRASGGAMEQYF	TGCGCCACAAGGGCTAGCGGGGGGGCAATGGAGCAGTACTTC
NA	TRBV7-9	TRBJ2-2	NA	CASSLVGGGNTGELFF	TGTGCCAGCAGCTTAGTCGGGGGAGGAAACACCGGGGAGCTGTTTTTT
NA	TRBV18	TRBJ2-3	NA	CASSPRGGTDTQYF	TGTGCCAGCTCACCCAGGGGAGGCACAGATACGCAGTATTTT
NA	TRBV6-6	TRBJ2-3	NA	CAGSSYRERLDTQYF	TGTGCCGGCTCCTCCTACCGGGAGAGACTAGATACGCAGTATTTT
NA	TRBV5-8	TRBJ1-5	NA	CASSLGQTDSNQPQHF	TGTGCCAGCAGCTTGGGACAGACTGATAGCAATCAGCCCCAGCATTTT
NA	TRBV25-1	TRBJ2-4	NA	CASSRDTADIQYF	TGTGCCAGCAGTCGGGACACCGCTGACATTCAGTACTTC
TRBD2	TRBV5-1	TRBJ2-1	few	CASSLSSGSSYNEQFF	TGCGCCAGCAGCTTGTCTAGCGGGAGCTCCTACAATGAGCAGTTCTTC
NA	TRBV6-5	TRBJ2-2	many	CASSYGRLTGELFF	TGTGCCAGCAGTTACGGCAGACTCACCGGGGAGCTGTTTTTT
NA	TRBV10-1	TRBJ2-3	NA	CASRAGSTDTQYF	TGCGCCAGCAGGGCAGGGAGCACAGATACGCAGTATTTT
TRBD2	TRBV6-6	TRBJ2-7	few	CASVPGGDYEQYF	TGTGCCAGTGTACCCGGGGGGGACTACGAGCAGTACTTC
NA	TRBV4-3	TRBJ1-4	few	CASSQGARYPNEKLFF	TGCGCCAGCAGCCAGGGGGCGCGGTATCCTAATGAAAAACTGTTTTTT
TRBD1	TRBV7-9	TRBJ1-2	NA	CASSLGQGHYGYTF	TGTGCCAGCAGCTTAGGACAGGGCCACTATGGCTACACCTTC
NA	TRBV14	TRBJ2-1	NA	CASSHLKEGRELRKFF	TGTGCCAGCAGCCACCTCAAGGAGGGTCGGGAACTTAGGAAGTTCTTC
TRBD1	TRBV7-2	TRBJ1-2	NA	CASSLTADRGRTF	TGTGCCAGCAGCTTAACCGCCGACAGGGGGCGAACCTTC
NA	TRBV19	TRBJ1-2	NA	CASSTRQYYGYTF	TGTGCCAGTAGTACTCGACAATACTATGGCTACACCTTC
NA	TRBV7-2	TRBJ2-2	NA	CASSLPRLTGELFF	TGTGCCAGCAGCCTCCCCCGACTTACCGGGGAGCTGTTTTTT
NA	TRBV7-9	TRBJ2-5	NA	CASSLGPPETQYF	TGTGCCAGCAGCTTAGGGCCGCCGGAGACCCAGTACTTC
TRBD1	TRBV28	TRBJ2-3	NA	CASSLMGQGTDTQYF	TGTGCCAGCAGTTTAATGGGACAGGGAACAGATACGCAGTATTTT
NA	TRBV25-1	TRBJ1-5	once	CASSEGGEGGNQPQHF	TGTGCCAGCAGTGAGGGGGGGGAAGGGGGCAATCAGCCCCAGCATTTT
NA	TRBV5-1	TRBJ1-1	NA	CASSGQEGTEAFF	TGCGCCAGCAGCGGGCAGGAAGGAACTGAAGCTTTCTTT
TRBD1	TRBV6-4	TRBJ2-2	few	CASSEEGATGELFF	TGTGCCAGCAGTGAAGAGGGGGCAACCGGGGAGCTGTTTTTT
TRBD1	TRBV29-1	TRBJ1-2	NA	CSVVRTGTPYGYTF	TGCAGCGTTGTTCGGACAGGCACCCCCTATGGCTACACCTTC
TRBD1	TRBV6-6	TRBJ2-4	NA	CASSSNRGPTKNIQYF	TGTGCCAGCAGCTCAAACAGGGGACCCACAAAAAACATTCAGTACTTC
TRBD1	TRBV2	TRBJ2-7	once	CASSEARQGEQYF	TGTGCCAGCAGTGAAGCCAGACAGGGCGAGCAGTACTTC
NA	TRBV4-1	TRBJ1-2	NA	CASSGRGEGYTF	TGCGCCAGCAGTGGGAGGGGCGAGGGCTACACCTTC
TRBD1	TRBV5-4	TRBJ1-1	NA	CASSQRIGGRGLRKEAFF	TGTGCCAGCAGCCAAAGGATAGGAGGCAGGGGGCTTCGGAAGGAAGCTTTCTTT
TRBD1	TRBV4-1	TRBJ2-7	NA	CASSQVGQGVYEQYF	TGCGCCAGCAGCCAAGTCGGACAGGGGGTCTACGAGCAGTACTTC
NA	TRBV7-2	TRBJ1-2	NA	CASSLGSLLSTF	TGTGCCAGCAGCTTAGGGTCCCTGCTCAGCACCTTC
NA	TRBV28	TRBJ2-7	NA	CASSQQGPEQYF	TGTGCCAGCAGTCAACAGGGCCCCGAGCAGTACTTC
NA	TRBV6-5	TRBJ2-5	NA	CASSYSGAGETQYF	TGTGCCAGCAGTTACTCGGGGGCCGGAGAGACCCAGTACTTC
TRBD2	TRBV28	TRBJ2-1	few	CASSRSGGEYNEQFF	TGTGCCAGCAGTCGTAGCGGGGGAGAATACAATGAGCAGTTCTTC
NA	TRBV9	TRBJ1-5	NA	CASSVEGDQPQHF	TGTGCCAGCAGCGTCGAGGGGGATCAGCCCCAGCATTTT
NA	TRBV30	TRBJ2-2	once	CAWSLTGELFF	TGTGCCTGGAGCCTAACCGGGGAGCTGTTTTTT
NA	TRBV7-2	TRBJ1-3	NA	CASTIPGNTIYF	TGTGCCAGCACAATACCCGGGAACACCATATATTTT
TRBD1	TRBV7-2	TRBJ1-4	NA	CASSLDRGTNEKLFF	TGTGCCAGCAGCTTAGACAGGGGAACTAATGAAAAACTGTTTTTT
TRBD1	TRBV7-6	TRBJ1-2	NA	CASSPDRGQYGYTF	TGTGCCAGCAGCCCGGACAGGGGGCAGTATGGCTACACCTTC
NA	TRBV28	TRBJ1-1	NA	CASSLTTAGTEAFF	TGTGCCAGCAGTTTAACCACTGCAGGCACTGAAGCTTTCTTT
TRBD1	TRBV5-1	TRBJ2-1	few	CASSQEGGPLYNEQFF	TGCGCCAGCAGCCAGGAAGGGGGCCCCCTCTACAATGAGCAGTTCTTC